This is a list of T cell receptor beta chains from one sample in a study of a mutant IDH1 vaccine in newly diagnosed glioma. The assay was immunoSEQ multiplex PCR, and TCRdb's table has in-frame clones only and misses some. The table has approximately 66,000 clones, around 82% seen once. No antigen is known for these receptors. The source was PBMCs, collected from a glioma patient whose treatment included an IDH1 peptide vaccine. These receptors originate from a young man with glioma. CDR3s include the opening cysteine and the closing phenylalanine or tryptophan. The order of the fields is V gene, D gene, clone size, J gene, CDR3 DNA, CDR3 protein. A D gene is named only where the DNA matches it firmly. Clone size is given for some rows only: seen once, a few or many times, or a class if the clone is expanded.

TRBV5-1	NA	NA	TRBJ1-1	TGCGCCAGCAGCTTGGGGGGGTCCAGGGTAGATACTGAAGCTTTCTTT	CASSLGGSRVDTEAFF
TRBV6-5	TRBD2	NA	TRBJ2-1	TGTGCCAGCAGTTCGATCAGACTAGCGCGGTACAATGAGCAGTTCTTC	CASSSIRLARYNEQFF
TRBV10-3	NA	NA	TRBJ2-4	TGTGCCATCAGTGAACGGGCGGGGATGGCCAAAAACATTCAGTACTTC	CAISERAGMAKNIQYF
TRBV7-6	NA	NA	TRBJ2-3	TGTGCCAGCAGCCCTCGAGGGTTCCGCACAGATACGCAGTATTTT	CASSPRGFRTDTQYF
TRBV27	NA	NA	TRBJ1-1	TGTGCCAGCAGTTTGGGACGGAAGAACACTGAAGCTTTCTTT	CASSLGRKNTEAFF
TRBV19	NA	NA	TRBJ1-2	TGTGCCAGTAGTCCAAGGACTAGGAACGGCTACACCTTC	CASSPRTRNGYTF
TRBV29-1	NA	NA	TRBJ2-7	TGCAGCGTTGACGGTAGCGGCACCCCCTACGAGCAGTACTTC	CSVDGSGTPYEQYF
TRBV4-3	TRBD1	NA	TRBJ1-4	TGCGCCAGCAGCCCCGGGACAGGGGAAGGGGAAAAACTGTTTTTT	CASSPGTGEGEKLFF
TRBV18	TRBD1	NA	TRBJ2-3	TGTGCCAGCTCACCTCTGGACAGGGCGCGAGATACGCAGTATTTT	CASSPLDRARDTQYF
TRBV6-5	NA	NA	TRBJ1-3	TGTGCCAGCAGTTACGTTCGGCCAGCCTCTGGAAACACCATATATTTT	CASSYVRPASGNTIYF
TRBV2	NA	once	TRBJ1-3	TGTGCCAGCACGCCAGGGAGGAGAAACACCATATATTTT	CASTPGRRNTIYF
TRBV6-5	NA	NA	TRBJ2-7	TGTGCCAGCAGTTACTCGATGGAGAGGACGTCCTACGAGCAGTACTTC	CASSYSMERTSYEQYF
TRBV6-1	TRBD1	NA	TRBJ1-1	TGTGCCAGCAGTGAACGGACAGGGGGGGCAAAGACTGAAGCTTTCTTT	CASSERTGGAKTEAFF
TRBV7-9	TRBD1	few	TRBJ1-1	TGTGCCAGCAGCCCCCGGGCCCAGGGGGGCACTGAAGCTTTCTTT	CASSPRAQGGTEAFF
TRBV21-1	NA	NA	TRBJ2-6	TGTGCCAGCAGGCCCAGGCTCTCTGGGGCCAACGTCCTGACTTTC	CASRPRLSGANVLTF
TRBV9	TRBD2	once	TRBJ2-2	TGTGCCAGCAGCGTCGGGACTAGCGGAAACACCGGGGAGCTGTTTTTT	CASSVGTSGNTGELFF
TRBV4-3	NA	NA	TRBJ1-2	TGCGCCAGCAGCCAAGATATGGGGGTAGGTGGCTACACCTTC	CASSQDMGVGGYTF
TRBV11-2	TRBD2	NA	TRBJ2-7	TGTGCCAGCAGCTTAGACGGGACTAGCGGGAGGGCCCTCTACGAGCAGTACTTC	CASSLDGTSGRALYEQYF
TRBV29-1	NA	NA	TRBJ2-7	TGCAGCGTCGGAAACGGGCAATACTACGAGCAGTACTTC	CSVGNGQYYEQYF
TRBV4-3	NA	few	TRBJ1-1	TGCGCCAGCAGCCAAGCGGTCAGGAACACTGAAGCTTTCTTT	CASSQAVRNTEAFF
TRBV5-1	TRBD2	NA	TRBJ2-6	TGCGCCAGCAGCTTGGTGGCGGGAGACGGCTCTGGGGCCAACGTCCTGACTTTC	CASSLVAGDGSGANVLTF
TRBV19	NA	once	TRBJ1-5	TGTGCCAGTAGCCCATGGGCGAAGAGCAATCAGCCCCAGCATTTT	CASSPWAKSNQPQHF
TRBV30	NA	NA	TRBJ2-1	TGTGCCTGGACAGGGGTTAGCTCCTACAATGAGCAGTTCTTC	CAWTGVSSYNEQFF
TRBV7-2	NA	NA	TRBJ2-2	TGTGCCAGCAGCCGAAGGCCTCCGAACACCGGGGAGCTGTTTTTT	CASSRRPPNTGELFF
TRBV12-5	NA	few	TRBJ1-1	TGTGCTAGTGGTTTGGACTACTTACAGGGATGGGACACTGAAGCTTTCTTT	CASGLDYLQGWDTEAFF
TRBV10-3	TRBD1	once	TRBJ2-7	TGTGCCATCAGTGTGCAGCGCGGGACAGGGCAGTACGAGCAGTACTTC	CAISVQRGTGQYEQYF
TRBV9	TRBD2	NA	TRBJ2-7	TGTGCCAGCAGCCCCGGACTAGCGGACTCCTACGAGCAGTACTTC	CASSPGLADSYEQYF
TRBV4-3	TRBD1	few	TRBJ1-1	TGCGCCAGCAGCCCCCGAGGACAGGGCCCCACTGAAGCTTTCTTT	CASSPRGQGPTEAFF
TRBV29-1	NA	once	TRBJ2-1	TGCAGCGTTAGGAGTGGCGGAGGGGGGAATGAGCAGTTCTTC	CSVRSGGGGNEQFF
TRBV9	NA	NA	TRBJ2-7	TGTGCCAGCAGCGCGACAGGCGGCTACGAGCAGTACTTC	CASSATGGYEQYF
TRBV4-3	NA	NA	TRBJ1-2	TGCGCCAGCAGCCAAGAAGGGGTCGTGACGGCTAACTATGGCTACACCTTC	CASSQEGVVTANYGYTF
TRBV5-4	NA	NA	TRBJ1-4	TGTGCCAGCAGCTTGGAAGGACAAAGTAATGAAAAACTGTTTTTT	CASSLEGQSNEKLFF
TRBV2	NA	few	TRBJ1-6	TGTGCCAGCAGTGAAAACCCATATTCACCCCTCCACTTT	CASSENPYSPLHF
TRBV7-8	TRBD1	few	TRBJ1-1	TGTGCCAGCAGCTTAGTGTCAGGGGGGAGAACTGAAGCTTTCTTT	CASSLVSGGRTEAFF
TRBV9	NA	NA	TRBJ2-7	TGTGCCAGCAGCGCGGCCAGCGGGCCCCTCTACGAGCAGTACTTC	CASSAASGPLYEQYF
TRBV28	NA	NA	TRBJ1-1	TGTGCCAGCAGTTTAAGGGGCTGGGGACTGCCTTACACTGAAGCTTTCTTT	CASSLRGWGLPYTEAFF
TRBV29-1	TRBD2	NA	TRBJ2-1	TGCAGCGTTGAAGGGAACCTTACTAGCGGGGGGGCCCCGGATGAGCAGTTCTTC	CSVEGNLTSGGAPDEQFF
TRBV11-2	TRBD1	NA	TRBJ1-4	TGTGCCAGCAGCTTGACGGGACAGGGGGATGGAACTAATGAAAAACTGTTTTTT	CASSLTGQGDGTNEKLFF
TRBV7-2	TRBD1	NA	TRBJ2-6	TGTGCCAGCAGCTTTAAAGGGACAGGAACCTCTGGGGCCAACGTCCTGACTTTC	CASSFKGTGTSGANVLTF
TRBV28	NA	NA	TRBJ2-5	TGTGCCAGCAGTTTATTAGGCCAGGGGGGAGGAGAGACCCAGTACTTC	CASSLLGQGGGETQYF
TRBV30	NA	NA	TRBJ2-7	TGTGCCTGGGGCTCCATGTACGAGCAGTACTTC	CAWGSMYEQYF
TRBV5-4	NA	NA	TRBJ2-1	TGTGCCAGCAGCTTACGGAGTGAGCAGTTCTTC	CASSLRSEQFF
TRBV18	TRBD1	NA	TRBJ2-7	TGTGCCAGCTCACCCCTAGGACAGGGGGGGGCCGGCGAGCAGTACTTC	CASSPLGQGGAGEQYF
TRBV7-6	TRBD1	NA	TRBJ1-2	TGTGCCAGCAGCATTAATACAGGGGGTGGCTACACCTTC	CASSINTGGGYTF
TRBV5-1	NA	NA	TRBJ1-1	TGCGCCAGCAGCTTCGGCCACAAGAGTCTCTACACTGAAGCTTTCTTT	CASSFGHKSLYTEAFF
TRBV6-5	NA	NA	TRBJ1-5	TGTGCCAGCAGTCCAGATCAGTGGCAGCCCCAGCATTTT	CASSPDQWQPQHF
TRBV2	NA	NA	TRBJ2-3	TGTGCCAGCACGGGGCTTACTAGCACAGATACGCAGTATTTT	CASTGLTSTDTQYF
TRBV13	NA	once	TRBJ1-1	TGTGCCAGCAGCCGAAACAAGTGGGCTGCTTTCTTT	CASSRNKWAAFF
TRBV13	NA	NA	TRBJ2-5	TGTGCCAGCAGCGCACAAGAGACCCAGTACTTC	CASSAQETQYF
TRBV6-4	NA	NA	TRBJ2-1	TGTGCCAGCAGTGAGGGGGAGCTCTCCTACAATGAGCAGTTCTTC	CASSEGELSYNEQFF
TRBV28	TRBD1	NA	TRBJ2-3	TGTGCCAGCAGTTCGGGACAGGGACGCACAGATACGCAGTATTTT	CASSSGQGRTDTQYF